The rows below give T cell receptor beta chains drawn from one sample of a study of identical twins. TCRdb reprocessed the 5' RACE reads via MiXCR and lists one record per CDR3 protein. The table includes approximately 600,000 distinct CDR3 sequences, roughly 9.5% detected once. This sample was also put to use in a study of yellow fever vaccine responses in identical twins.

The specimen was PBMCs. These receptors came from a woman under 30 in good health. Each CDR3 is given with its conserved first and last residue. The order of the fields is D gene, V gene, clone size, J gene, CDR3 protein, CDR3 DNA. A D gene is named only where the DNA matches it firmly. A row's size may be missing; if present it is once, few, many or a size class.

d_gene: -; v_gene: TRBV2; abundance: few; j_gene: TRBJ2-1; CDR3aa: CASSDRLLYNEQFF; CDR3nt: TGTGCCAGTTCCGACAGGCTCCTATACAATGAGCAGTTCTTC
d_gene: -; v_gene: TRBV11-2; abundance: many; j_gene: TRBJ2-1; CDR3aa: CASSLGASAASEQFF; CDR3nt: TGTGCCAGCAGCTTAGGAGCATCGGCTGCAAGTGAGCAGTTCTTC
d_gene: -; v_gene: TRBV29-1; abundance: many; j_gene: TRBJ2-1; CDR3aa: CSVHPASRDSYNEQFF; CDR3nt: TGCAGCGTCCACCCGGCCTCCCGCGACTCCTACAATGAGCAGTTCTTC
d_gene: -; v_gene: TRBV9; abundance: -; j_gene: TRBJ2-6; CDR3aa: CASSVALHTTVNSGPGANVLTF; CDR3nt: TGTGCCAGCAGCGTAGCCCTCCACACCACAGTGAATTCGGGGCCTGGGGCCAACGTCCTGACTTTC
d_gene: -; v_gene: TRBV29-1; abundance: -; j_gene: TRBJ2-6; CDR3aa: CSVEGEVLSGANVLTF; CDR3nt: TGCAGCGTTGAAGGGGAGGTCCTCTCTGGGGCCAACGTCCTGACTTTC
d_gene: TRBD2; v_gene: TRBV20-1; abundance: many; j_gene: TRBJ2-7; CDR3aa: CSAASSGSYEQYF; CDR3nt: TGCAGTGCCGCATCTAGCGGGAGCTACGAGCAGTACTTC
d_gene: TRBD2; v_gene: TRBV7-2; abundance: few; j_gene: TRBJ2-1; CDR3aa: CASSLPGGRGNEQFF; CDR3nt: TGTGCCAGCAGCTTACCGGGAGGACGGGGCAATGAGCAGTTCTTC
d_gene: -; v_gene: TRBV4-3; abundance: many; j_gene: TRBJ2-3; CDR3aa: CASSQGPELGTQYF; CDR3nt: TGCGCCAGCAGCCAAGGTCCGGAATTGGGTACGCAGTATTTT
d_gene: -; v_gene: TRBV3-1; abundance: few; j_gene: TRBJ2-4; CDR3aa: CASRARDGGKNIQYF; CDR3nt: TGTGCCAGCAGAGCCCGGGACGGAGGAAAAAACATTCAGTACTTC
d_gene: -; v_gene: TRBV7-8; abundance: -; j_gene: TRBJ2-5; CDR3aa: CASSHDTNQVEDAPQETQYF; CDR3nt: TGTGCCAGCAGTCACGACACGAATCAAGTGGAGGACGCTCCACAAGAGACCCAGTACTTC
d_gene: -; v_gene: TRBV20-1; abundance: few; j_gene: TRBJ2-1; CDR3aa: CSARDVEGYSYNEQFF; CDR3nt: TGCAGTGCTAGAGATGTGGAGGGTTACTCCTACAATGAGCAGTTCTTC
d_gene: TRBD1; v_gene: TRBV7-9; abundance: -; j_gene: TRBJ1-1; CDR3aa: CASSAGQGFNTEAFF; CDR3nt: TGTGCCAGCAGTGCCGGACAGGGGTTTAACACTGAAGCTTTCTTT
d_gene: -; v_gene: TRBV18; abundance: -; j_gene: TRBJ1-1; CDR3aa: CASSQDLNTEAFF; CDR3nt: TGTGCCAGCTCACAGGACCTGAACACTGAAGCTTTCTTT
d_gene: TRBD2; v_gene: TRBV29-1; abundance: few; j_gene: TRBJ2-7; CDR3aa: CSGTSGETYEQYF; CDR3nt: TGCAGCGGAACTAGCGGGGAGACCTACGAGCAGTACTTC
d_gene: -; v_gene: TRBV10-3; abundance: few; j_gene: TRBJ1-6; CDR3aa: CAITDRDNSPLHF; CDR3nt: TGTGCCATTACGGACAGAGATAATTCACCCCTCCACTTT
d_gene: TRBD2; v_gene: TRBV4-3; abundance: few; j_gene: TRBJ2-1; CDR3aa: CASSQIAGGAYNEQFF; CDR3nt: TGCGCCAGCAGCCAAATAGCGGGGGGAGCGTACAATGAGCAGTTCTTC
d_gene: TRBD1; v_gene: TRBV29-1; abundance: few; j_gene: TRBJ1-1; CDR3aa: CSVGTGGGPEAFF; CDR3nt: TGCAGCGTTGGGACAGGGGGCGGCCCGGAGGCTTTCTTT
d_gene: TRBD2; v_gene: TRBV4-3; abundance: many; j_gene: TRBJ2-2; CDR3aa: CASSFRLAATGELFF; CDR3nt: TGCGCCAGCAGCTTCCGACTAGCGGCCACCGGGGAGCTGTTTTTT